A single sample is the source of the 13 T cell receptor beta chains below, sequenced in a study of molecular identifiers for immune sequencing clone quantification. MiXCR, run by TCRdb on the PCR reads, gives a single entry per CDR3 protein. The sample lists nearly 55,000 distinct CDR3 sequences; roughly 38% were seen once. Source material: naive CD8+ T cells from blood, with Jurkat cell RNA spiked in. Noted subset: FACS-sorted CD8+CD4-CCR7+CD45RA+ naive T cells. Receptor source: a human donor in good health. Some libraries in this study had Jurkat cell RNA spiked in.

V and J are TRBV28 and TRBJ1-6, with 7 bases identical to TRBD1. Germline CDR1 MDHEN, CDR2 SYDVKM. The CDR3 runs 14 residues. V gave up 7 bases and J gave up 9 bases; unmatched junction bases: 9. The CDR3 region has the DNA TGTGCCAGCATACCAGGGACAGAAGCTTCACCCCTCCACTTT. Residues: CASIPGTEASPLHF.

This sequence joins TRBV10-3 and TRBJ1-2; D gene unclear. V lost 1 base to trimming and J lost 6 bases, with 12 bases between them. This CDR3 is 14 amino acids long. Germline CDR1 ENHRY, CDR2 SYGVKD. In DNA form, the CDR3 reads TGTGCCATCAGTGAGTTGGCAGCCTACGATGGCTACACCTTC. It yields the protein CAISELAAYDGYTF.

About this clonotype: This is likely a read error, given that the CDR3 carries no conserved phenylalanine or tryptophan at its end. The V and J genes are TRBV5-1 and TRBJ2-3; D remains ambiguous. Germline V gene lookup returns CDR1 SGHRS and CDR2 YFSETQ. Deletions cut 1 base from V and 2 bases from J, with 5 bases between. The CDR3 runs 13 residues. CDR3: CASSLLSTDTQYS. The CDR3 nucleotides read TGCGCCAGCAGCTTGCTCTCCACAGATACGCAGTATTCT.

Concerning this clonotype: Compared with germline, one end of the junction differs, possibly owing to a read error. For the CDR3, the DNA is TGTGCCAGCAGCCCCTACGGGCAGTACTTC. Translating gives CASSPYGQYF. The rearrangement links TRBV11-2 to TRBJ2-7, with D unresolved. CDR3 length equals 10 residues. From germline, CDR1 is SGHAT and CDR2 FQNNGV.

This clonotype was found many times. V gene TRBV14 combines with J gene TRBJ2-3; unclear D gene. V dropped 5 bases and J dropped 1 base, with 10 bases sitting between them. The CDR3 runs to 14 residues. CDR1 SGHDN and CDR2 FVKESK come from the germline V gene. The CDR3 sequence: CASSYGWGTDTQYF. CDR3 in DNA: TGTGCCAGCAGCTACGGATGGGGCACAGATACGCAGTATTTT.

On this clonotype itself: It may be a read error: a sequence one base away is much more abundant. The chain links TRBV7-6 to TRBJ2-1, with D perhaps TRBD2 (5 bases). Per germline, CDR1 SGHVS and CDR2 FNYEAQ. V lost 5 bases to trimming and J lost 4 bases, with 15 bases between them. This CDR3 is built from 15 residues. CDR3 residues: CASSPNIGLYNEQFF. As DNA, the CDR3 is TGTGCCAGCAGCCCGAACATCGGACTGTACAATGAGCAGTTCTTC.

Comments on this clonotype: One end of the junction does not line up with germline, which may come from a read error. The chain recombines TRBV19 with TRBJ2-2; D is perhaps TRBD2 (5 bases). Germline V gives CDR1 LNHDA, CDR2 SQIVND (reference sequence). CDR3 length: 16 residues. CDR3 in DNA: TGTGCCAGTAGTATCTGGAACGAGGGTCCCACCGGGGAGCTGTATTTT. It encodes CASSIWNEGPTGELYF.

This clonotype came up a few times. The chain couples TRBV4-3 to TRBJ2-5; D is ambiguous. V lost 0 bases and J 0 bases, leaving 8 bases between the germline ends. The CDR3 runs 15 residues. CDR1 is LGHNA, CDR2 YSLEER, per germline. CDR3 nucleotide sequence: TGCGCCAGCAGCCAAGATCTCACGTACCAAGAGACCCAGTACTTC. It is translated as CASSQDLTYQETQYF.

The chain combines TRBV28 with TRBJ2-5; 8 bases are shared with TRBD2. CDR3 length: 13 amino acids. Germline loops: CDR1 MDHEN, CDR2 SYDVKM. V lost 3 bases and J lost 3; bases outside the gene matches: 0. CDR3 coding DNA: TGTGCCAGCAGTTTCGGGAGGGAAGAGACCCAGTACTTC. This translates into CASSFGREETQYF.

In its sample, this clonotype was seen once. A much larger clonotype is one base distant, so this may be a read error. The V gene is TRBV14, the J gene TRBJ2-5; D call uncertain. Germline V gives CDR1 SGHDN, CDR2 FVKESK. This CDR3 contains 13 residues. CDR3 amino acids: CASSRWSGETQHF. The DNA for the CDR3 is TGTGCCAGCAGCCGTTGGAGTGGAGAGACCCAGCACTTC.

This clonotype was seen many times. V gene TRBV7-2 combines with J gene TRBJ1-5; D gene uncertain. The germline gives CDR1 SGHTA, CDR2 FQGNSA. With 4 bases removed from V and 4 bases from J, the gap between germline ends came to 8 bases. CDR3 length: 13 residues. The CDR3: CASSSTGNQPQHF. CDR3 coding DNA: TGTGCCAGCAGCTCAACGGGAAATCAGCCCCAGCATTTT.

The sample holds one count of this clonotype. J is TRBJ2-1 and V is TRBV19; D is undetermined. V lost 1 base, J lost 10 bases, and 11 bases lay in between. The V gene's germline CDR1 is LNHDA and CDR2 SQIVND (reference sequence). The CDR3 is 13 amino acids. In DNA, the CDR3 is TGTGCCAGTAGTATAGGTGGCCGATCGGAGCAGTTCTTC. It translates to CASSIGGRSEQFF.

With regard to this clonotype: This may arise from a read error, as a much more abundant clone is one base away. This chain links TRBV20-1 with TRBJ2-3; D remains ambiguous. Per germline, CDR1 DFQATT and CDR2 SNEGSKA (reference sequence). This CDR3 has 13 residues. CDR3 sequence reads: CSARTSPTDTQNF. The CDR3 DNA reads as TGCAGTGCTAGGACCTCCCCCACAGATACGCAGAATTTT.